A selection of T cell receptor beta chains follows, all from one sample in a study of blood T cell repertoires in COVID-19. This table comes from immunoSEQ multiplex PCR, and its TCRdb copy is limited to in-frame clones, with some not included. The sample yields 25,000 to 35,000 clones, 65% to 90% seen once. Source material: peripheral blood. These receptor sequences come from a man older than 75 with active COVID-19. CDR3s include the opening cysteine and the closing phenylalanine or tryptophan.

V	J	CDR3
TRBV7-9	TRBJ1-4	CASSLDVDNEKLFF
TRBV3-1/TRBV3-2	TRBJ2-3	CASSLRTSGSDTQYF
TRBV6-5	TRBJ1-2	CASSSRGRANYGYTF
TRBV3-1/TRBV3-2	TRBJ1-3	CASSHWTDSGNTIYF
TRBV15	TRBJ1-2	CATSRGTGRFLGGYTF
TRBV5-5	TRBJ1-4	CASSLGLGQGPNEKLFF
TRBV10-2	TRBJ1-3	CASSGNYRARNTIYF
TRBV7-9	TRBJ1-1	CASSLQGNTEAFF
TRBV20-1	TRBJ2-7	CSARDSYEQYF
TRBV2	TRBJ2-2	CASSGRDRYTGELFF
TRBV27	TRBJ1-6	CASQKTRGTPLHF
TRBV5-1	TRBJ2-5	CASSEDGTSLETQYF
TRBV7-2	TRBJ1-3	CASSLVIGAGNTIYF
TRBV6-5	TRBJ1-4	CASSYGGTANEKLFF
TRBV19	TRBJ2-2	CASTTRLAGAQNTGELFF
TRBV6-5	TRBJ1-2	CASSSGQLYGYTF